This T cell receptor beta chain appears in the sequencing data of a study of T-cell reconstitution after alpha-beta-depleted transplantation in children. This clonotype showed up just a few times. Unique molecular identifiers featured in how the TCRbeta library was prepared. TCRdb reprocessed the PCR reads via MiXCR and lists one record per CDR3 protein. The sample records some 290,000 distinct CDR3 sequences, around 9.6% being singletons. Unmatched junction bases numbered 4, after V lost 0 bases and J lost 2 bases. This CDR3 has 16 amino acids. Germline V CDR1 and CDR2: SGHRS, YFSETQ. This chain joins TRBV5-1 and TRBJ1-2; 10 nucleotides line up with TRBD1. The origin of this receptor is a human donor who donated a stem cell graft to a child with SCID. Sequences were derived from PBMCs from the stem cell graft donor, sampled from the stem cell graft. The CDR3 region has the DNA TGCGCCAGCAGCTTGGACGGGACAGGGGCAAACTATGGCTACACCTTC. This translates into CASSLDGTGANYGYTF.